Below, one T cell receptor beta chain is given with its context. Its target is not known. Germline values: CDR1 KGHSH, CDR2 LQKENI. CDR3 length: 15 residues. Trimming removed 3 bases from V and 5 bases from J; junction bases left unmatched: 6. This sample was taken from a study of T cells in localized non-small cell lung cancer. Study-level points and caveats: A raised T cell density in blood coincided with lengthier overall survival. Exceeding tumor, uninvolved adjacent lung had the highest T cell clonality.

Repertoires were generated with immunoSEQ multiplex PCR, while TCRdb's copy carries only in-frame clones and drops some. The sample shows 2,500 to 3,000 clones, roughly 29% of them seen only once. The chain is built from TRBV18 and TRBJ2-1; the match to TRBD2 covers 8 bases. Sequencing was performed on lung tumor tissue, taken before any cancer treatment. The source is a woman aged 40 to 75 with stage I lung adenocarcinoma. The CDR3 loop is CASSPGIAGNNEQFF. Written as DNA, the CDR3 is TGTGCCAGCTCACCGGGGATAGCGGGAAACAATGAGCAGTTCTTC.